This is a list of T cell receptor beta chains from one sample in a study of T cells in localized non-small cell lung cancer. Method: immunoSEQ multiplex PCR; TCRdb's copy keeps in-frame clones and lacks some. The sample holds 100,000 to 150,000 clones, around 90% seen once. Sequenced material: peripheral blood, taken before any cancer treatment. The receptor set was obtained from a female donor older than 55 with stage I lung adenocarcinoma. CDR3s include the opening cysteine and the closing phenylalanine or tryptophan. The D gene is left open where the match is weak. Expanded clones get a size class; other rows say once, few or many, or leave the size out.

cdr3_nt: TGTGCCAGCAGCCAAGATACAGGGAGAAACGGCTACACCTTC
cdr3_aa: CASSQDTGRNGYTF
j_call: TRBJ1-2
d_call: .
cdr3_length: 14
clone_size: few
v_call: TRBV4-2

cdr3_nt: TGTGCCAGTAGTATGAGGGGAATCCCCGGGGAGCTGTTTTTT
cdr3_aa: CASSMRGIPGELFF
j_call: TRBJ2-2
d_call: .
cdr3_length: 14
clone_size: .
v_call: TRBV19

cdr3_nt: TGCGCCAGCAGCTTGGAAGAGGACCGGCCCTACAATGAGCAGTTCTTC
cdr3_aa: CASSLEEDRPYNEQFF
j_call: TRBJ2-1
d_call: .
cdr3_length: 16
clone_size: .
v_call: TRBV5-1

cdr3_nt: TGTGCCAGCAGCCATAATGGACAGGGGGACACTGAAGCTTTCTTT
cdr3_aa: CASSHNGQGDTEAFF
j_call: TRBJ1-1
d_call: TRBD1
cdr3_length: 15
clone_size: .
v_call: TRBV4-2

cdr3_nt: TGCGCCAGCAGTCCCTGGAGGGGACGAAGGGAGCAGTACTTC
cdr3_aa: CASSPWRGRREQYF
j_call: TRBJ2-7
d_call: .
cdr3_length: 14
clone_size: .
v_call: TRBV23-1

cdr3_nt: TGCGTTAGCTTTAGGGGGGCGAACACTGAAGCTTTCTTT
cdr3_aa: CVSFRGANTEAFF
j_call: TRBJ1-1
d_call: .
cdr3_length: 13
clone_size: few
v_call: TRBV6-5

cdr3_nt: TGTGCCAGCTCATCCCGGGGGCTAGCGGGTGGAAACAATGAGCAGTTCTTC
cdr3_aa: CASSSRGLAGGNNEQFF
j_call: TRBJ2-1
d_call: TRBD2
cdr3_length: 17
clone_size: .
v_call: TRBV18

cdr3_nt: TGTGCCAGCAGGTACCGGGCCCCGTACAATGAGCAGTTCTTC
cdr3_aa: CASRYRAPYNEQFF
j_call: TRBJ2-1
d_call: .
cdr3_length: 14
clone_size: .
v_call: TRBV6-5

cdr3_nt: TGTGCCAGCAGCCCCGACATAGCGGAAGCCAATGAGCAGTTCTTC
cdr3_aa: CASSPDIAEANEQFF
j_call: TRBJ2-1
d_call: .
cdr3_length: 15
clone_size: once
v_call: TRBV7-3

cdr3_nt: TGTGCTAGCAGCCTTTACAGGAACACTGAAGCTTTCTTT
cdr3_aa: CASSLYRNTEAFF
j_call: TRBJ1-1
d_call: .
cdr3_length: 13
clone_size: few
v_call: TRBV7-7

cdr3_nt: TGTGCCAGCAGTTTACTGTACGGCGAGCAGTACTTC
cdr3_aa: CASSLLYGEQYF
j_call: TRBJ2-7
d_call: .
cdr3_length: 12
clone_size: once
v_call: TRBV28

cdr3_nt: TGTGCCAGCAGACGACTAGCGGGAGGGCGGCTTAACGAGCAGTACTTC
cdr3_aa: CASRRLAGGRLNEQYF
j_call: TRBJ2-7
d_call: TRBD2
cdr3_length: 16
clone_size: .
v_call: TRBV28

cdr3_nt: TGTGCCAGTAGTATCAACATGATGAGGAATGAGCAGTTCTTC
cdr3_aa: CASSINMMRNEQFF
j_call: TRBJ2-1
d_call: .
cdr3_length: 14
clone_size: .
v_call: TRBV19

cdr3_nt: TGTGCCACGGTACAGGGGTCCGTTTACCAGCCCCAGCATTTT
cdr3_aa: CATVQGSVYQPQHF
j_call: TRBJ1-5
d_call: TRBD1
cdr3_length: 14
clone_size: .
v_call: TRBV28

cdr3_nt: TGTGCCAGCAGACGACTAGCGGGGGCCTACGAGCAGTACTTC
cdr3_aa: CASRRLAGAYEQYF
j_call: TRBJ2-7
d_call: TRBD2
cdr3_length: 14
clone_size: .
v_call: TRBV6-5

cdr3_nt: TGTGCCAGCAGTGTCACTAGCGGGAGGATCCTGTTCTTC
cdr3_aa: CASSVTSGRILFF
j_call: TRBJ2-1
d_call: TRBD2
cdr3_length: 13
clone_size: .
v_call: TRBV6-1

cdr3_nt: TGTGCCAGCAGCCTCCCCATCGGGGCGAGCTCCTACGAGCAGTACTTC
cdr3_aa: CASSLPIGASSYEQYF
j_call: TRBJ2-7
d_call: .
cdr3_length: 16
clone_size: .
v_call: TRBV28

cdr3_nt: TGTGCCAGCAGTTCCCCCCTGCGGACGACCTCCTACGAGCAGTACTTC
cdr3_aa: CASSSPLRTTSYEQYF
j_call: TRBJ2-7
d_call: .
cdr3_length: 16
clone_size: .
v_call: TRBV28

cdr3_nt: TGTGCCAGCAGCTTAGGACGGAACTATGGCTACACCTTC
cdr3_aa: CASSLGRNYGYTF
j_call: TRBJ1-2
d_call: .
cdr3_length: 13
clone_size: .
v_call: TRBV11-1

cdr3_nt: TGTGCCAGCTCTCCGGGCTTGTCGGCGTATGAGCAGTTCTTC
cdr3_aa: CASSPGLSAYEQFF
j_call: TRBJ2-1
d_call: .
cdr3_length: 14
clone_size: .
v_call: TRBV18

cdr3_nt: TGTGCCAGCAGCGTAGCTTCAGGGTCCGGGGCCAACGTCCTGACTTTC
cdr3_aa: CASSVASGSGANVLTF
j_call: TRBJ2-6
d_call: .
cdr3_length: 16
clone_size: .
v_call: TRBV9

cdr3_nt: TGTGCCAGCAGCCAACGGGACAGAAAACAAGAGACCCAGTACTTC
cdr3_aa: CASSQRDRKQETQYF
j_call: TRBJ2-5
d_call: TRBD1
cdr3_length: 15
clone_size: .
v_call: TRBV11-3

cdr3_nt: TGTGCCAGCAGGGCCGGGACAGGATACTATGGCTACACCTTC
cdr3_aa: CASRAGTGYYGYTF
j_call: TRBJ1-2
d_call: TRBD1
cdr3_length: 14
clone_size: .
v_call: TRBV27

cdr3_nt: TGTGCCAGCTCTCAAAACAGGGGAACGGATGAAAAACTGTTTTTT
cdr3_aa: CASSQNRGTDEKLFF
j_call: TRBJ1-4
d_call: TRBD1
cdr3_length: 15
clone_size: .
v_call: TRBV18

cdr3_nt: TGCGCCAGCAGCCGGGGACTTGGAGGAGAGCAGTACTTC
cdr3_aa: CASSRGLGGEQYF
j_call: TRBJ2-7
d_call: .
cdr3_length: 13
clone_size: .
v_call: TRBV10-1

cdr3_nt: TGTGCCAGCAGCTCTTATTCTAGCGGGAGATCCTACAATGAGCAGTTCTTC
cdr3_aa: CASSSYSSGRSYNEQFF
j_call: TRBJ2-1
d_call: TRBD2
cdr3_length: 17
clone_size: once
v_call: TRBV7-9

cdr3_nt: TGTGCCAGCAGCTGGGGACAGGGGACTTCTGACGAGCAGTACTTC
cdr3_aa: CASSWGQGTSDEQYF
j_call: TRBJ2-7
d_call: TRBD1
cdr3_length: 15
clone_size: .
v_call: TRBV5-6

cdr3_nt: TGTGCCAGTAGTGGGACTAGCGTTGAGCAGTACTTC
cdr3_aa: CASSGTSVEQYF
j_call: TRBJ2-7
d_call: TRBD2
cdr3_length: 12
clone_size: .
v_call: TRBV19

cdr3_nt: TGTGCCAGCAGTGCGGGTACATCCTACGAGCAGTACTTC
cdr3_aa: CASSAGTSYEQYF
j_call: TRBJ2-7
d_call: .
cdr3_length: 13
clone_size: few
v_call: TRBV2

cdr3_nt: TGTGCCAGCAGACTGGACAGGGGTTGGACTGAAGCTTTCTTT
cdr3_aa: CASRLDRGWTEAFF
j_call: TRBJ1-1
d_call: TRBD1
cdr3_length: 14
clone_size: .
v_call: TRBV2

cdr3_nt: TGTGCCAGCGCCATGAGTAGGCTCCTCAATGAAAAACTGTTTTTT
cdr3_aa: CASAMSRLLNEKLFF
j_call: TRBJ1-4
d_call: .
cdr3_length: 15
clone_size: once
v_call: TRBV2

cdr3_nt: TGCGCCAGCAGCAGCGGGACCAGCCAAAACATTCAGTACTTC
cdr3_aa: CASSSGTSQNIQYF
j_call: TRBJ2-4
d_call: TRBD2
cdr3_length: 14
clone_size: .
v_call: TRBV5-1

cdr3_nt: TGTGCCAGTCGGGCAACCCATGGCTACACCTTC
cdr3_aa: CASRATHGYTF
j_call: TRBJ1-2
d_call: .
cdr3_length: 11
clone_size: .
v_call: TRBV6-5

cdr3_nt: TGTGCCAGCAGCTTAATTGGCCCGACCTACAATGAGCAGTTCTTC
cdr3_aa: CASSLIGPTYNEQFF
j_call: TRBJ2-1
d_call: .
cdr3_length: 15
clone_size: .
v_call: TRBV5-4

cdr3_nt: TGTGCCAGCACCAGGCACGGGGCTACAGGAAACACCATATATTTT
cdr3_aa: CASTRHGATGNTIYF
j_call: TRBJ1-3
d_call: .
cdr3_length: 15
clone_size: .
v_call: TRBV28

cdr3_nt: TGTGCCAGCAGCTCGGGACTTGTAAGCTCTGGGGCCAACGTCCTGACTTTC
cdr3_aa: CASSSGLVSSGANVLTF
j_call: TRBJ2-6
d_call: .
cdr3_length: 17
clone_size: .
v_call: TRBV5-8

cdr3_nt: TGTGCCAGTAGAACCGGGACAGCAATGAGTAACTATGGCTACACCTTC
cdr3_aa: CASRTGTAMSNYGYTF
j_call: TRBJ1-2
d_call: TRBD1
cdr3_length: 16
clone_size: .
v_call: TRBV19

cdr3_nt: TGTGCAACAACCACGAACACCGGGGAGCTGTTTTTT
cdr3_aa: CATTTNTGELFF
j_call: TRBJ2-2
d_call: .
cdr3_length: 12
clone_size: .
v_call: TRBV7-3

cdr3_nt: TGTGCCAGCAGCTTAGCGTGGGGGGACGGAGGCAGCAATCAGCCCCAGCATTTT
cdr3_aa: CASSLAWGDGGSNQPQHF
j_call: TRBJ1-5
d_call: .
cdr3_length: 18
clone_size: .
v_call: TRBV7-9

cdr3_nt: TGCGCCAGCAGCCGGGACAGAGCTAACTATGGCTACACCTTC
cdr3_aa: CASSRDRANYGYTF
j_call: TRBJ1-2
d_call: TRBD1
cdr3_length: 14
clone_size: .
v_call: TRBV5-1

cdr3_nt: TGTGCCAGCAGCGTTAGGGACCTAAACTATGGCTACACCTTC
cdr3_aa: CASSVRDLNYGYTF
j_call: TRBJ1-2
d_call: .
cdr3_length: 14
clone_size: .
v_call: TRBV5-6

cdr3_nt: TGCGCCAGCAGCCCTTGGGCCACTAGTGACGTTGGCTACACCTTC
cdr3_aa: CASSPWATSDVGYTF
j_call: TRBJ1-2
d_call: .
cdr3_length: 15
clone_size: .
v_call: TRBV5-1

cdr3_nt: TGTGCCAGCAGTCTATCGACAGGGTTGGGGTCTAGCAATCAGCCCCAGCATTTT
cdr3_aa: CASSLSTGLGSSNQPQHF
j_call: TRBJ1-5
d_call: TRBD1
cdr3_length: 18
clone_size: once
v_call: TRBV28

cdr3_nt: TGTGCCAGCGGTTCCGGCCGCGCCTACGAGCAGTACTTC
cdr3_aa: CASGSGRAYEQYF
j_call: TRBJ2-7
d_call: .
cdr3_length: 13
clone_size: .
v_call: TRBV6-5

cdr3_nt: TGCGCCAGCGGCTCACAGGGGTATGACACCGGGGAGCTGTTTTTT
cdr3_aa: CASGSQGYDTGELFF
j_call: TRBJ2-2
d_call: TRBD1
cdr3_length: 15
clone_size: .
v_call: TRBV5-1

cdr3_nt: TGCAGCGTGAACTCAGGGGTGACTAATGAAAAACTGTTTTTT
cdr3_aa: CSVNSGVTNEKLFF
j_call: TRBJ1-4
d_call: .
cdr3_length: 14
clone_size: .
v_call: TRBV29-1

cdr3_nt: TGTGCCAGCAGCCTGGCGTTTGGGGGCGCGGGGACCCAGTACTTC
cdr3_aa: CASSLAFGGAGTQYF
j_call: TRBJ2-5
d_call: .
cdr3_length: 15
clone_size: .
v_call: TRBV5-8